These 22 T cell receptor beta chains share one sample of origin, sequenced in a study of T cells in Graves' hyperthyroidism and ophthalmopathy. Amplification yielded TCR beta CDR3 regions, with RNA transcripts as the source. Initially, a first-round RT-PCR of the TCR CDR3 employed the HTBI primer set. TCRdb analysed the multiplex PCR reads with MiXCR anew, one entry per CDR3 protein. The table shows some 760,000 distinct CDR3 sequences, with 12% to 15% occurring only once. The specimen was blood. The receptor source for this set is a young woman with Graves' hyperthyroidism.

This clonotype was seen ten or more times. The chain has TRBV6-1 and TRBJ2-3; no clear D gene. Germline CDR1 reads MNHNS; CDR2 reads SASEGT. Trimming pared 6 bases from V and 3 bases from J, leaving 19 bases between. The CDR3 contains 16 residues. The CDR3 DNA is TGTGCCAGCAGCAAGGGCCCGGTAGCAATTACAGATACGCAGTATTTT. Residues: CASSKGPVAITDTQYF.

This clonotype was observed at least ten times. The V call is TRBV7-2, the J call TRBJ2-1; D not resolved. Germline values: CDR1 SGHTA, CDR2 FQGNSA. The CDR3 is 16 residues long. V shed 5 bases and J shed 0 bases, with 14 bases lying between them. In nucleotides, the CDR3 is TGTGCCAGCAGCCCCCACCCCCTTAGCTCCTACAATGAGCAGTTCTTC. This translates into CASSPHPLSSYNEQFF.

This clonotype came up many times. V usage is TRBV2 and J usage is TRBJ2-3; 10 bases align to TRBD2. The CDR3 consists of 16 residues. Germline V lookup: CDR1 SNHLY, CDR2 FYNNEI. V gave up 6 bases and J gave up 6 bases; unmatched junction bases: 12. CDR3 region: CASRGTSASRSDTQYF. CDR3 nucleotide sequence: TGTGCCAGCAGGGGGACTAGCGCCTCTAGGTCCGATACGCAGTATTTT.

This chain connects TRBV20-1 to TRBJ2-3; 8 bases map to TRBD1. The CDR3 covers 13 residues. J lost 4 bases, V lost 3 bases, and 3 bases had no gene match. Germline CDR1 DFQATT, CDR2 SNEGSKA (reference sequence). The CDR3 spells CSASSGGADTQYF. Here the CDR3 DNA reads TGCAGTGCTAGTTCAGGGGGCGCAGATACGCAGTATTTT.

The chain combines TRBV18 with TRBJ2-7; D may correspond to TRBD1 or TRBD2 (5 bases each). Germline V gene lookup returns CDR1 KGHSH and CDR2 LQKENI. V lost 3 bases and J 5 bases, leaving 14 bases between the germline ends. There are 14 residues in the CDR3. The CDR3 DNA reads TGTGCCAGCTCACCTGGGACGGTTCTCCACGAGCAGTACTTC. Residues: CASSPGTVLHEQYF.

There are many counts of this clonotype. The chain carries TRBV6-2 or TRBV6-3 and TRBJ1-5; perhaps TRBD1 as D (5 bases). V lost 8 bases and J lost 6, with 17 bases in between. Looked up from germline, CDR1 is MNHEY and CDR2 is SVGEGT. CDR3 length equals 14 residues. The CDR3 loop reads CASERAGWTQPQHF. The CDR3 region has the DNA TGTGCCAGCGAGAGGGCAGGGTGGACTCAGCCCCAGCATTTT.

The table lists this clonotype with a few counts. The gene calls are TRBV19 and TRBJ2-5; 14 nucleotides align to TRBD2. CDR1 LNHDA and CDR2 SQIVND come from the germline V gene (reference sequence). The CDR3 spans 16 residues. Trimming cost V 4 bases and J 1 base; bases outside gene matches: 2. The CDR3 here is CASSTTSGRVQETQYF. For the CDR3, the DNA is TGTGCCAGTAGTACGACTAGCGGGAGGGTCCAAGAGACCCAGTACTTC.

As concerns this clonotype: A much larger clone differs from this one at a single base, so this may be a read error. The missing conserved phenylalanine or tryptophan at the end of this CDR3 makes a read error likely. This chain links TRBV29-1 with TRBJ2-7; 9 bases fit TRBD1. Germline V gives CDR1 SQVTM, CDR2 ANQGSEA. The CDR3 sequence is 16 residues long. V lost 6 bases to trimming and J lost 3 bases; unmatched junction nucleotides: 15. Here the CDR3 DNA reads TGCAGCGTCGTACCGATGGGACAGGGAAAAGGCTACGAGCAGTACCTC. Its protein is CSVVPMGQGKGYEQYL.

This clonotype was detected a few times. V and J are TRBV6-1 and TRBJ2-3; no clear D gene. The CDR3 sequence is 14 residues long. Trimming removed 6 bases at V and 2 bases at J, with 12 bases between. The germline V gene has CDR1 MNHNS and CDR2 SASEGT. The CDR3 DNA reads TGTGCCAGCAGCCTCGGGCGTGCCACAGATACGCAGTATTTT. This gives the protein CASSLGRATDTQYF.

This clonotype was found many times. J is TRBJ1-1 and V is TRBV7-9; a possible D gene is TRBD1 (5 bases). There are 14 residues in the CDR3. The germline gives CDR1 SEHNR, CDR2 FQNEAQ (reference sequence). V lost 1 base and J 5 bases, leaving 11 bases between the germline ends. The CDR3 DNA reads TGTGCCAGCAGCTTAGACAGGCTTTGGACTGAAGCTTTCTTT. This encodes CASSLDRLWTEAFF.

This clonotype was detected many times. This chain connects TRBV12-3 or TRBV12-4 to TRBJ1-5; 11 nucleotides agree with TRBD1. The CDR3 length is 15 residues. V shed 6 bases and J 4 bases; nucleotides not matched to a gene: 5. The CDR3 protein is CASSPGQGDNQPQHF. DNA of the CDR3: TGTGCCAGCAGCCCGGGACAGGGGGATAATCAGCCCCAGCATTTT.

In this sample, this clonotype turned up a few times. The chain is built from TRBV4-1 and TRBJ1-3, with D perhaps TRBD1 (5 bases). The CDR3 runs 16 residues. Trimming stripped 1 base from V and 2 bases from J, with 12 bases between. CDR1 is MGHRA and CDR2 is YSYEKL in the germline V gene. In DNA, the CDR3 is TGCGCCAGCAGCCAAGGCGGGGCGGCAGCTGGAAACACCATATATTTT. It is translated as CASSQGGAAAGNTIYF.

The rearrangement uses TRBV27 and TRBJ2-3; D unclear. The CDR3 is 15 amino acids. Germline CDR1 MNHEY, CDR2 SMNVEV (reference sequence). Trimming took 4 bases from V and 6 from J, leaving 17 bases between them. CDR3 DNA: TGTGCCAGCAGTTCATGGGCCCCTGCGGAGGATACGCAGTATTTT. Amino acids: CASSSWAPAEDTQYF.

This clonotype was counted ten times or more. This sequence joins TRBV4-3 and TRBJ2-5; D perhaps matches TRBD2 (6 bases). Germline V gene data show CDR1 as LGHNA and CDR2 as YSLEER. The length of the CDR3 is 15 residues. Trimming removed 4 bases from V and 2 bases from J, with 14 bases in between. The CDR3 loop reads CASSPNRDWQETQYF. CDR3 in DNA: TGCGCCAGCAGCCCGAACCGGGACTGGCAAGAGACCCAGTACTTC.

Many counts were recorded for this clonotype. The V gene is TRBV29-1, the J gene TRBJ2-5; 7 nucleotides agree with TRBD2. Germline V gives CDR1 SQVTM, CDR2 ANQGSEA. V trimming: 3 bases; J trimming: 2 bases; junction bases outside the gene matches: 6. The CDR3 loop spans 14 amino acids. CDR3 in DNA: TGCAGCGTTGATCTAGCGGCTGATCAAGAGACCCAGTACTTC. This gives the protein CSVDLAADQETQYF. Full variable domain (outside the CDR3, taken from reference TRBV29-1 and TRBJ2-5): SAVISQKPSRDICQRGTSLTIQCQVDSQVTMMFWYRQQPGQSLTLIATANQGSEATYESGFVIDKFPISRPNLTFSTLTVSNMSPEDSSIYLCSVDLAADQETQYFGPGTRLLVL.

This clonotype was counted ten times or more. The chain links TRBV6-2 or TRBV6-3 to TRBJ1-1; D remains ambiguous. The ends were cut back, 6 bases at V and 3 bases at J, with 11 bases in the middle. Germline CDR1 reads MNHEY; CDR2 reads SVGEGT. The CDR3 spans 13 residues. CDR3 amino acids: CASSARRHTEAFF. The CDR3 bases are TGTGCCAGCAGCGCCCGCCGGCACACTGAAGCTTTCTTT.

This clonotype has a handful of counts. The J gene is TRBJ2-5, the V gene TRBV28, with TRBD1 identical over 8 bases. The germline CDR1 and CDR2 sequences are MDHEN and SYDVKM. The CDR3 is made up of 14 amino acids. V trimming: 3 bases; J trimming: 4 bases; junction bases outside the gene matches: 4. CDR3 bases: TGTGCCAGCAGTTTTAACAGGGGGAGAGAGACCCAGTACTTC. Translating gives CASSFNRGRETQYF.

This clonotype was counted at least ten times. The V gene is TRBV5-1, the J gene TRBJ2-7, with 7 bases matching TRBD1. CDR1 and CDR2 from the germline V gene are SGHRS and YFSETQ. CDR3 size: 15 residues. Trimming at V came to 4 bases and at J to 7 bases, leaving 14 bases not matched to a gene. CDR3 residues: CASSAQPGQRREQYF. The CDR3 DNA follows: TGCGCCAGCAGCGCCCAACCGGGACAGAGGCGGGAGCAGTACTTC.

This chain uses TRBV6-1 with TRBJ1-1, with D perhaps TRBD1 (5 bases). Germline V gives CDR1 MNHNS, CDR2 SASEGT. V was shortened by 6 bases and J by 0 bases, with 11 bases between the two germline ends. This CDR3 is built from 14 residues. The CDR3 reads CASRNTRVNTEAFF. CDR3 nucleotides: TGTGCCAGCAGGAACACCAGGGTGAACACTGAAGCTTTCTTT.

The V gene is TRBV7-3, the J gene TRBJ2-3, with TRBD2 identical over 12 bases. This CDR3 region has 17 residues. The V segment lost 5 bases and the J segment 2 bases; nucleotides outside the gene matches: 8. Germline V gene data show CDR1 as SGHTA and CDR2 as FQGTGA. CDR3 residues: CASSPAGLAGLTDTQYF. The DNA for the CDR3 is TGTGCCAGCAGCCCCGCCGGACTAGCGGGACTCACAGATACGCAGTATTTT. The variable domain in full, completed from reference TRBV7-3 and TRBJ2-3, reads GAGVSQTPSNKVTEKGKYVELRCDPISGHTALYWYRQSLGQGPEFLIYFQGTGAADDSGLPNDRFFAVRPEGSVSTLKIQRTERGDSAVYLCASSPAGLAGLTDTQYFGPGTRLTVL.

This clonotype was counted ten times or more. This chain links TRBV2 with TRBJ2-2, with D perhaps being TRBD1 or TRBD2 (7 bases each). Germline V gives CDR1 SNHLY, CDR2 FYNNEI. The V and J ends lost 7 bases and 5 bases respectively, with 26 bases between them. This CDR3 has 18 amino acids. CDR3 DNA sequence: TGTGCCAGCACCGGATCTTGGCCTGGGAGGGGGCGTACCGGGGAGCTGTTTTTT. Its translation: CASTGSWPGRGRTGELFF.

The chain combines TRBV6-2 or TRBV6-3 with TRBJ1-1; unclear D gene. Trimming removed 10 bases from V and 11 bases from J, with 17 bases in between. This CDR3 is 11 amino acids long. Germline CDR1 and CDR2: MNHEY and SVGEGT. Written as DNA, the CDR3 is TGTGCCACTTTAACCGGGGTGACCGCTTTCTTT. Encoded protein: CATLTGVTAFF.